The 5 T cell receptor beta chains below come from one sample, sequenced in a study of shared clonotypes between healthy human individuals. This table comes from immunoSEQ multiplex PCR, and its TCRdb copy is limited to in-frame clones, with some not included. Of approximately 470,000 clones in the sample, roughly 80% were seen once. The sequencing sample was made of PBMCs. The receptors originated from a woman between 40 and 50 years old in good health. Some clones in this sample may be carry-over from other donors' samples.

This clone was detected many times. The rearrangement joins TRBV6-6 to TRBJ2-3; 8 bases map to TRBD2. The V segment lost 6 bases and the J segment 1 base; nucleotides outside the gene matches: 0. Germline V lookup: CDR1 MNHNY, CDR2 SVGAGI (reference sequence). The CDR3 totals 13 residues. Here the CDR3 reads CASRREGTDTQYF. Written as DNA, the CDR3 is TGTGCCAGCAGGCGGGAGGGCACAGATACGCAGTATTTT.

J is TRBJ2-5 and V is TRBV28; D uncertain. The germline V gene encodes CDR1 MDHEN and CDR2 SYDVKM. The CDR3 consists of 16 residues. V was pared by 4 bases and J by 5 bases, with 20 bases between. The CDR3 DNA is TGTGCCAGCAGTTCCCCAGGTGACATTTCTGGGGAGACCCAGTACTTC. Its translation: CASSSPGDISGETQYF.

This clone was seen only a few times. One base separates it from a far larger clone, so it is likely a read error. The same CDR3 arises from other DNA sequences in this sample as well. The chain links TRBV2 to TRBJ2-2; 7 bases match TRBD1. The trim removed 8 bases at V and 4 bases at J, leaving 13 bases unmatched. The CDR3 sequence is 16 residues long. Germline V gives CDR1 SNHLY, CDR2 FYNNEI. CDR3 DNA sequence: TGTGCCAGCTCCGGTACAGGGGTCGGTCTCACCGGGGAGCTGTTTTTT. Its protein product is CASSGTGVGLTGELFF.

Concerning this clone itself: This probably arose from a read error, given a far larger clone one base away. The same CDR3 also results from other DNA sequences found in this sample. CDR3 sequence (DNA): TGTGCCAGTAGCCCATCCGGGGCCGAGTCCTATGGCTACACCTTC. Translated, it gives CASSPSGAESYGYTF. This chain links TRBV4-2 with TRBJ1-2; weak D call: TRBD1 (5 bases). The germline V gene has CDR1 LGHNA and CDR2 YNFKEQ. The CDR3 is 15 amino acids.

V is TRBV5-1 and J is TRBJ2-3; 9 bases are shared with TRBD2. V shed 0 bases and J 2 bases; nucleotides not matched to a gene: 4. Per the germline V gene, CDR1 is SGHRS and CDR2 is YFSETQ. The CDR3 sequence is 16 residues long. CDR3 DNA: TGCGCCAGCAGCTTGGAGCCTAGCGGGACCACAGATACGCAGTATTTT. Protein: CASSLEPSGTTDTQYF.